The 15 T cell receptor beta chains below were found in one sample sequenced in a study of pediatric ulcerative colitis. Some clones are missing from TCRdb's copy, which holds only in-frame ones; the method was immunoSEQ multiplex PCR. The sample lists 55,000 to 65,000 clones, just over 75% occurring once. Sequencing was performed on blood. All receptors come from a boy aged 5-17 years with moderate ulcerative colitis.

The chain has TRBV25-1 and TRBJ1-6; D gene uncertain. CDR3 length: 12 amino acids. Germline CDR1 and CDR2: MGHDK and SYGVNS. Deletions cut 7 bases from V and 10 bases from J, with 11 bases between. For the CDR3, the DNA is TGTGCCAGCAAGTCCCTTTGGTCACCCCTCCACTTT. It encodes CASKSLWSPLHF.

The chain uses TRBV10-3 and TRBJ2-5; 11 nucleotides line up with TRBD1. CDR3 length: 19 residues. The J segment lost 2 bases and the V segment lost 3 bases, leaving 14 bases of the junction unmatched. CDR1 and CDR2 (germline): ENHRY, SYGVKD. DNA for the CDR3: TGTGCCATCAGTGAAATGGACAGGGGGCGCAGGTGGTTTCAAGAGACCCAGTACTTC. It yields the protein CAISEMDRGRRWFQETQYF.

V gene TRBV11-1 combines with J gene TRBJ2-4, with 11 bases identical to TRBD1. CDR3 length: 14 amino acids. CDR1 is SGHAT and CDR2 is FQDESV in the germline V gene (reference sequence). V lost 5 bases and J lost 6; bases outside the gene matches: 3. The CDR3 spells CASSRDRGTNIQYF. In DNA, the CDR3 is TGTGCCAGCAGCCGGGACAGGGGGACAAACATTCAGTACTTC.

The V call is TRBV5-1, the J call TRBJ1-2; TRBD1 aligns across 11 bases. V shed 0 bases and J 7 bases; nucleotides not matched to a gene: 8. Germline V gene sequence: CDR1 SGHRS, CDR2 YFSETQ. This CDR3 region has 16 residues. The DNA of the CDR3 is TGCGCCAGCAGCTTGGGGACAGGGGGCGCAAAGTTTGGCTACACCTTC. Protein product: CASSLGTGGAKFGYTF.

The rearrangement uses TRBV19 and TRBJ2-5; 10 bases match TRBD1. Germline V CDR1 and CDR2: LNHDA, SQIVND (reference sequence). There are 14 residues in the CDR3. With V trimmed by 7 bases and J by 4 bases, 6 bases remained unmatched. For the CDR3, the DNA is TGTGCCAGTACTAGACAGGGGGCGGCAGAGACCCAGTACTTC. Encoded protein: CASTRQGAAETQYF.

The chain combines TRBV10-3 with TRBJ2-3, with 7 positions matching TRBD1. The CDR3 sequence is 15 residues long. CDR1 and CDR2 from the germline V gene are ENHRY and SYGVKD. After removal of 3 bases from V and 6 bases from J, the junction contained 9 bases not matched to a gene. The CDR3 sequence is CAISEGQVGRDTQYF. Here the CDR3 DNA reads TGTGCCATCAGTGAAGGACAGGTAGGCAGGGATACGCAGTATTTT.

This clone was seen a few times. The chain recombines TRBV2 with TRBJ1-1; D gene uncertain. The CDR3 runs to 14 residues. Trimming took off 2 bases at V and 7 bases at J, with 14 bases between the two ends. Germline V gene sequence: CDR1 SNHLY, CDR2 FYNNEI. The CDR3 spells CASSEWHNPHEAFF. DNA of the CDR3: TGTGCCAGCAGTGAATGGCACAACCCCCATGAAGCTTTCTTT.

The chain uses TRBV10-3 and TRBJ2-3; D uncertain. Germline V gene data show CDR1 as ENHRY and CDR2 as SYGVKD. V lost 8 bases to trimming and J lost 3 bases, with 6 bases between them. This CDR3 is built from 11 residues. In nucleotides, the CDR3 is TGTGCCATCGACGGGACAGATACGCAGTATTTT. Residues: CAIDGTDTQYF.

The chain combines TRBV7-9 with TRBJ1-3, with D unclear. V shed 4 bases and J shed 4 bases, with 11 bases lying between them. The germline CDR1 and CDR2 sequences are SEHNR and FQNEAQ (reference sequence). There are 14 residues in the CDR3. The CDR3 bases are TGTGCCAGCAGCTCAACGATTAACGGAAACACCATATATTTT. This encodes CASSSTINGNTIYF.

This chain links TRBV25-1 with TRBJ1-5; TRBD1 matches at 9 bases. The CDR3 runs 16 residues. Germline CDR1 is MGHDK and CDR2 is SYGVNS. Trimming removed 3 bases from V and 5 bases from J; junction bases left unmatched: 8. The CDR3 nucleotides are TGTGCCAGCAGTGATCTCGGGACAGGGTGGGATCAGCCCCAGCATTTT. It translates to CASSDLGTGWDQPQHF.

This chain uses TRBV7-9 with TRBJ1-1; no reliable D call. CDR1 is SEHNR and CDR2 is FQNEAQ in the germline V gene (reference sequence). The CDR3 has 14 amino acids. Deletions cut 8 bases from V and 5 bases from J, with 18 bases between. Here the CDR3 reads CASLKARPGTEAFF. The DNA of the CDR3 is TGTGCCAGCCTGAAGGCCAGGCCTGGGACTGAAGCTTTCTTT.

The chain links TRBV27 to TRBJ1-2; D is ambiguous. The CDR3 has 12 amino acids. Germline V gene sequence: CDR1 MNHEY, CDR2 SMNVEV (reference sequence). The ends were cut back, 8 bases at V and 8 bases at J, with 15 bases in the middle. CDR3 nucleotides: TGTGCCAGCCGCAACGGGGTGAGGGGCTACACCTTC. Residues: CASRNGVRGYTF.

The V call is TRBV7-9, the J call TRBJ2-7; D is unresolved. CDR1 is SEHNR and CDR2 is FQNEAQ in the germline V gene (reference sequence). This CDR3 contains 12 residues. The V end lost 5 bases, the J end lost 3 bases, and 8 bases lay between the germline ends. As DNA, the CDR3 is TGTGCCAGCAGCCTGATAAGCTACGAGCAGTACTTC. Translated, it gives CASSLISYEQYF.

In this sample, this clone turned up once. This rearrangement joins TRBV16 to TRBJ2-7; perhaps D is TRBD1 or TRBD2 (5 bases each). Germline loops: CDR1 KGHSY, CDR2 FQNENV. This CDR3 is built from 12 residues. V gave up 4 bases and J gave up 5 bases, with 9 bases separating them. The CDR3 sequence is CASSPGADEQYF. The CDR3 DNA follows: TGTGCCAGCAGCCCCGGGGCAGACGAGCAGTACTTC.

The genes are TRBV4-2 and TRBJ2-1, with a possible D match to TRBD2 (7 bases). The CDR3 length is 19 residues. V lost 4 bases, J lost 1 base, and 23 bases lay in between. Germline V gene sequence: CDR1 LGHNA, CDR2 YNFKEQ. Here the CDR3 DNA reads TGTGCCAGCAGCCTCCGAAAGGGGGGCCTAGCGGAGTCCTACAATGAGCAGTTCTTC. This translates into CASSLRKGGLAESYNEQFF.